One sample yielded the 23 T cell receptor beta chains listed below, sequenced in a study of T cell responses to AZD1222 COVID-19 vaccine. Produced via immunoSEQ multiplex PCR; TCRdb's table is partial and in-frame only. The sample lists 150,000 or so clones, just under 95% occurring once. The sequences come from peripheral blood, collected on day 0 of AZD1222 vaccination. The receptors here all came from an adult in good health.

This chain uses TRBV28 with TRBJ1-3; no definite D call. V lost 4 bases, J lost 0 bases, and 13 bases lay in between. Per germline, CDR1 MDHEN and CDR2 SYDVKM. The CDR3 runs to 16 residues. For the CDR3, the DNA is TGTGCCAGCAGTTCCCCGACGGGGAGCTCTGGAAACACCATATATTTT. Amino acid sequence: CASSSPTGSSGNTIYF.

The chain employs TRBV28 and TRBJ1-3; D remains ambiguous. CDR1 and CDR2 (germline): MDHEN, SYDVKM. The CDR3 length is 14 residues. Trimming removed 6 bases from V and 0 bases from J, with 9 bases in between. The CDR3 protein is CASRLGSSGNTIYF. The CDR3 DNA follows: TGTGCCAGCAGGTTAGGGTCCTCTGGAAACACCATATATTTT.

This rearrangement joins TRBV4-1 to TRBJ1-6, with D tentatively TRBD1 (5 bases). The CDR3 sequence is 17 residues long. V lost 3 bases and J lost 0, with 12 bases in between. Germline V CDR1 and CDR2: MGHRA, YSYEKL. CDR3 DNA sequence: TGCGCCAGCAGCCATGGGGCGGGGAGCTCCTATAATTCACCCCTCCACTTT. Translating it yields CASSHGAGSSYNSPLHF.

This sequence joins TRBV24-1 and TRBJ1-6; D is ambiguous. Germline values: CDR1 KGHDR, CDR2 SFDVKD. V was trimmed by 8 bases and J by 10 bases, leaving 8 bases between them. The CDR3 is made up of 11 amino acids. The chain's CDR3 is CATILDSPLHF. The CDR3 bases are TGTGCCACCATTTTGGACTCACCCCTCCACTTT.

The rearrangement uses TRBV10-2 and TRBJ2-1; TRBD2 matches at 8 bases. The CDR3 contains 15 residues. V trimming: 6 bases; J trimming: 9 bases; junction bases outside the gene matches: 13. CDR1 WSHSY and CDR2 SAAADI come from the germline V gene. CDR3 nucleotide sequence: TGCGCCAGCAGGGTCCCGGGACTAGGTTTTTCTGAGCAGTTCTTC. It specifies CASRVPGLGFSEQFF.

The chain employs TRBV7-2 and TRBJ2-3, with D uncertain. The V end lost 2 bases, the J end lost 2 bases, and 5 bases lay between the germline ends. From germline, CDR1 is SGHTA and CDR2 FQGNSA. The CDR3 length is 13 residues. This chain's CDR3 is CASSLLLTDTQYF. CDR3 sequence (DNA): TGTGCCAGCAGCTTACTCCTCACAGATACGCAGTATTTT.

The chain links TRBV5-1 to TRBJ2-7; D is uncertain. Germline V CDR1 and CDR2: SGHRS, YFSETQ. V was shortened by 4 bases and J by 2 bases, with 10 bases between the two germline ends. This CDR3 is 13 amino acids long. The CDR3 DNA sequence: TGCGCCAGCAGCATTGACATAACCTACGAGCAGTACTTC. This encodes CASSIDITYEQYF.

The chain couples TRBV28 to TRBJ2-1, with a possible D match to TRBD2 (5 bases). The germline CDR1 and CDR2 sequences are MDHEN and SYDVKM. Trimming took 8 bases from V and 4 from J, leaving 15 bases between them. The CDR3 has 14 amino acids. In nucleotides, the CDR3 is TGTGCCAGCTTCGGCGGGTCTTTGTACAATGAGCAGTTCTTC. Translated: CASFGGSLYNEQFF.

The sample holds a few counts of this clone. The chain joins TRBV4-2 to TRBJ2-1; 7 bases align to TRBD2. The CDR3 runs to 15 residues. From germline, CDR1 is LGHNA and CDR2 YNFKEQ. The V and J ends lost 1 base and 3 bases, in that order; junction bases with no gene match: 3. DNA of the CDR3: TGTGCCAGCAGCCAAGGCGGGACTAACTACAATGAGCAGTTCTTC. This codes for CASSQGGTNYNEQFF.

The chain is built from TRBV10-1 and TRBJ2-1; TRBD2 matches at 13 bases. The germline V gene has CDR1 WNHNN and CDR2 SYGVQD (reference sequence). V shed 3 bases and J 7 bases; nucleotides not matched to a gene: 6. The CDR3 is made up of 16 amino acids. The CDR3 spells CASSDSGTSGVNEQFF. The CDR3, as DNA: TGCGCCAGCAGTGACTCCGGGACTAGCGGGGTTAATGAGCAGTTCTTC.

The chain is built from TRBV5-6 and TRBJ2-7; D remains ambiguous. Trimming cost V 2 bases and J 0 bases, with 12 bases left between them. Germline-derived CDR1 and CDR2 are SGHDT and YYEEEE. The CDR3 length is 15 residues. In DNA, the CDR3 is TGTGCCAGCAGCTTTTGGGCAGATAGCTCCTACGAGCAGTACTTC. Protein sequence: CASSFWADSSYEQYF.

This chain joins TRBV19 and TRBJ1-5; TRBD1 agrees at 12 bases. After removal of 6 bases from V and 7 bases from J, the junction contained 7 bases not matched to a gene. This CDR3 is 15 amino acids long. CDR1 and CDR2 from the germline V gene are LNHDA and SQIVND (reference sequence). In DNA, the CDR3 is TGTGCCAGTAGCCCGGGACAGGGGGCAGGGCAGCCCCAGCATTTT. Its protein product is CASSPGQGAGQPQHF.

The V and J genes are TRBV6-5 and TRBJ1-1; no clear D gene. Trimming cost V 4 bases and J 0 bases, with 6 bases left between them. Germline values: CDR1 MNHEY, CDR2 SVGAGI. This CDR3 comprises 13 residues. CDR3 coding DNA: TGTGCCAGCAGTTTTGTTATGAACACTGAAGCTTTCTTT. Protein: CASSFVMNTEAFF.

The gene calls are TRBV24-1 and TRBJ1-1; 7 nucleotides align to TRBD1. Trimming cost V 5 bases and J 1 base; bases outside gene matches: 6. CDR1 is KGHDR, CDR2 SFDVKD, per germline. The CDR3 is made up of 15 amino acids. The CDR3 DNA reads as TGTGCCACCAGTGTATCCAACAGGGGGAACACTGAAGCTTTCTTT. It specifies CATSVSNRGNTEAFF.

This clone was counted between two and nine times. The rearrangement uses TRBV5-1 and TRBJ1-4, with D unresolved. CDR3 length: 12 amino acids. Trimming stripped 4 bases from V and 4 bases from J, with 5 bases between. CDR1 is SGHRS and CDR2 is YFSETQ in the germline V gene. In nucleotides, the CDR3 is TGCGCCAGCAGCGTGAGTAATGAAAAACTGTTTTTT. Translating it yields CASSVSNEKLFF.

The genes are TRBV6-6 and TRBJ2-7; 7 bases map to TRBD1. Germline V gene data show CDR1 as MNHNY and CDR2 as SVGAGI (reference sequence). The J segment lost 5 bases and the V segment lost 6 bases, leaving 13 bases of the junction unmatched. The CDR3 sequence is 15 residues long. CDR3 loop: CASSNRQGSDDEQYF. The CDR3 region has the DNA TGTGCCAGCAGCAATAGACAGGGTAGTGACGACGAGCAGTACTTC.

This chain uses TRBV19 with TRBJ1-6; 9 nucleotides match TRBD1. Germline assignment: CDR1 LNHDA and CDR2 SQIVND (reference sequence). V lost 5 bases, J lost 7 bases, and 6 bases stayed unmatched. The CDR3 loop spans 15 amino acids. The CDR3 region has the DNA TGTGCCAGTAGTCAACAGGGGGCGCGCAATTCACCCCTCCACTTT. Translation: CASSQQGARNSPLHF.

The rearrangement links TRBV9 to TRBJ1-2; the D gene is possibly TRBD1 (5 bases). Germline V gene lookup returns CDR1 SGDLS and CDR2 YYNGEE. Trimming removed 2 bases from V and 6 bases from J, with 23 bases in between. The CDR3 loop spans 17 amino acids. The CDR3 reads CASSVGPTGSLRDGYTF. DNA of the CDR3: TGTGCCAGCAGCGTGGGGCCGACGGGATCCTTAAGGGATGGCTACACCTTC.

In DNA form, the CDR3 reads TGCGCCAGCAGCACAGGGGAGGGCGGTGGCTACACCTTC. Amino acids: CASSTGEGGGYTF. The J gene is TRBJ1-2, the V gene TRBV5-1; TRBD1 aligns across 7 bases. Germline CDR1 reads SGHRS; CDR2 reads YFSETQ. Trimming removed 4 bases from V and 7 bases from J; junction bases left unmatched: 7. CDR3 length: 13 amino acids.

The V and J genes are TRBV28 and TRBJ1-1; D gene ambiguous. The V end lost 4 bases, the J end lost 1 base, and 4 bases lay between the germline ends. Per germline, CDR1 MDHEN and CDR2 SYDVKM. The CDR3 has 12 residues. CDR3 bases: TGTGCCAGCAGTTGGGGGAACACTGAAGCTTTCTTT. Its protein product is CASSWGNTEAFF.

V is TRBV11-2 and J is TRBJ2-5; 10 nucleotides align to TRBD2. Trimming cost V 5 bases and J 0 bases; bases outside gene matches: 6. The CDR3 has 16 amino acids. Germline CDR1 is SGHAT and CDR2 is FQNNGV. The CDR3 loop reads CASSPLAGEYQETQYF. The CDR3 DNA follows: TGTGCCAGCAGCCCCCTAGCGGGGGAGTACCAAGAGACCCAGTACTTC.

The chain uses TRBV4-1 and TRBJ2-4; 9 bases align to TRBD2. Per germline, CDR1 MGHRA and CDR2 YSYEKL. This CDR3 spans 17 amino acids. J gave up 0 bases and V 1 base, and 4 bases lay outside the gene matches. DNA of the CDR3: TGCGCCAGCAGCCAAGTACTAGCGGGTTTAGCCAAAAACATTCAGTACTTC. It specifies CASSQVLAGLAKNIQYF.

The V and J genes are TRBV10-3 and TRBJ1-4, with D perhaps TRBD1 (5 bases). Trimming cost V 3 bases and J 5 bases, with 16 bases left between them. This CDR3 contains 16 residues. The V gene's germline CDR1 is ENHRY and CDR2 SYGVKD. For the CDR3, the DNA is TGTGCCATCAGTGATGGGGGGATCGAGGGAAATGAAAAACTGTTTTTT. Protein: CAISDGGIEGNEKLFF.